These 30 T cell receptor beta chains were sequenced from one sample in a study of blood T cell repertoires in COVID-19. Clones were sequenced by immunoSEQ multiplex PCR, and TCRdb holds only the in-frame ones, with some missing. The data hold approximately 150,000 clones, with around 81% observed a single time. The sequencing sample was made of peripheral blood. These receptors were obtained from a man aged 60-69 years with active or convalescent COVID-19.

The chain is built from TRBV14 and TRBJ2-5, with D possibly TRBD2 on 7 matching bases. Trimming removed 3 bases from V and 5 bases from J, with 22 bases in between. The germline CDR1 and CDR2 sequences are SGHDN and FVKESK. CDR3 size: 17 residues. The CDR3 coding sequence is TGTGCCAGCAGCCAGGCCATTAGAGGGGGGGCCGAGGAGACCCAGTACTTC. It codes for CASSQAIRGGAEETQYF.

The rearrangement uses TRBV27 and TRBJ2-7; 7 bases fit TRBD2. This CDR3 has 15 residues. J lost 2 bases, V lost 3 bases, and 7 bases had no gene match. CDR1 and CDR2 (germline): MNHEY, SMNVEV (reference sequence). CDR3 residues: CASSFSLGGTYEQYF. Written as DNA, the CDR3 is TGTGCCAGCAGTTTCTCCCTCGGGGGGACCTACGAGCAGTACTTC.

The J gene is TRBJ2-7, the V gene TRBV6-5; possible D gene TRBD2, 6 bases. The V gene's germline CDR1 is MNHEY and CDR2 SVGAGI. The CDR3 is made up of 14 amino acids. V was pared by 6 bases and J by 1 base, with 13 bases between. DNA for the CDR3: TGTGCCAGCAGCTCCGGGACTGGGTCCTACGAGCAGTACTTC. The encoded protein is CASSSGTGSYEQYF.

This chain connects TRBV6-5 to TRBJ1-1, with TRBD1 identical over 7 bases. The CDR3 is 11 amino acids. The germline V gene has CDR1 MNHEY and CDR2 SVGAGI. V shed 6 bases, J shed 10 bases, and the junction held 5 bases outside the gene matches. The CDR3 region is CASRRQGGAFF. The CDR3 nucleotides read TGTGCCAGCAGGCGACAGGGAGGAGCTTTCTTT.

The chain joins TRBV2 to TRBJ2-2; 10 bases agree with TRBD2. Trimming took 2 bases from V and 5 from J; bases not matched to a gene: 20. The CDR3 covers 21 residues. Looked up from germline, CDR1 is SNHLY and CDR2 is FYNNEI. CDR3 sequence: CASSEIRVVEREGRWTGELFF. The DNA for the CDR3 is TGTGCCAGCAGTGAAATCCGCGTGGTGGAGCGGGAGGGCCGGTGGACCGGGGAGCTGTTTTTT.

V gene TRBV4-1 combines with J gene TRBJ1-5; D is possibly TRBD1 (5 bases). The V gene's germline CDR1 is MGHRA and CDR2 YSYEKL. This CDR3 is 16 amino acids long. Trimming removed 0 bases from V and 7 bases from J, with 16 bases in between. CDR3 sequence: CASSQDQLQGWQPQHF. CDR3 DNA sequence: TGCGCCAGCAGCCAAGATCAGCTGCAGGGATGGCAGCCCCAGCATTTT.

This sequence joins TRBV4-1 and TRBJ2-4; 8 nucleotides agree with TRBD1. Per germline, CDR1 MGHRA and CDR2 YSYEKL. The trim removed 0 bases at V and 8 bases at J, leaving 9 bases unmatched. The CDR3 sequence is 16 residues long. This CDR3 reads CASSQDSFRGRDIQYF. For the CDR3, the DNA is TGCGCCAGCAGCCAAGATAGCTTCAGGGGGCGTGACATTCAGTACTTC.

The chain combines TRBV14 with TRBJ2-7, with 8 positions matching TRBD1. Germline loops: CDR1 SGHDN, CDR2 FVKESK. V lost 0 bases to trimming and J lost 3 bases; unmatched junction nucleotides: 4. The CDR3 consists of 15 residues. CDR3 protein: CASSQDHRGNYEQYF. In DNA, the CDR3 is TGTGCCAGCAGCCAAGATCACAGGGGGAACTACGAGCAGTACTTC.

The chain employs TRBV5-4 and TRBJ1-2; 8 nucleotides match TRBD1. Trimming cost V 1 base and J 3 bases; bases outside gene matches: 5. The CDR3 is 15 amino acids. From germline, CDR1 is SGHNT and CDR2 YYREEE (reference sequence). The CDR3 reads CASSLQGAPDYGYTF. The CDR3 DNA sequence: TGTGCCAGCAGCTTGCAGGGGGCCCCTGACTATGGCTACACCTTC. Combining the CDR3 with reference TRBV5-4 and TRBJ1-2 gives the whole variable domain ETGVTQSPTHLIKTRGQQVTLRCSSQSGHNTVSWYQQALGQGPQFIFQYYREEENGRGNFPPRFSGLQFPNYSSELNVNALELDDSALYLCASSLQGAPDYGYTFGSGTRLTVV.

This chain links TRBV4-1 with TRBJ2-5; 9 bases line up with TRBD2. J gave up 4 bases and V 1 base, and 16 bases lay outside the gene matches. This CDR3 is built from 19 residues. The germline V gene encodes CDR1 MGHRA and CDR2 YSYEKL. The CDR3 spells CASSQVIGVSGSSRETQYF. DNA for the CDR3: TGCGCCAGCAGCCAAGTGATAGGGGTTAGCGGGAGTTCTCGAGAGACCCAGTACTTC.

For this clone: Other nucleotide sequences in the sample specify the same CDR3. This chain connects TRBV5-4 to TRBJ2-5; 8 bases align to TRBD1. Germline assignment: CDR1 SGHNT and CDR2 YYREEE (reference sequence). CDR3 length: 14 residues. Trimming took 4 bases from V and 5 from J; bases not matched to a gene: 7. Here the CDR3 DNA reads TGTGCCAGCAGCCTCGGACAGGGACGCGAGACCCAGTACTTC. It translates to CASSLGQGRETQYF.

This chain links TRBV10-1 with TRBJ1-4, with TRBD1 matching 7 bases. The CDR3 covers 14 residues. The germline gives CDR1 WNHNN, CDR2 SYGVQD (reference sequence). Trimming at V came to 5 bases and at J to 4 bases, leaving 4 bases not matched to a gene. The CDR3 DNA reads as TGCGCCAGCAGTACGGGACAGCTTAATGAAAAACTGTTTTTT. Protein: CASSTGQLNEKLFF.

In its sample, this clone was seen once. The rearrangement joins TRBV6-5 to TRBJ1-1, with a weak D call TRBD1 (5 bases). The V end lost 0 bases, the J end lost 5 bases, and 13 bases lay between the germline ends. Germline CDR1 MNHEY, CDR2 SVGAGI. The CDR3 extends over 15 amino acids. The CDR3 region has the DNA TGTGCCAGCAGTTACTCGCCCGGGGGGTGGACTGAAGCTTTCTTT. Translated: CASSYSPGGWTEAFF.

This rearrangement joins TRBV11-2 to TRBJ2-5; 10 bases match TRBD1. The ends lost 5 bases at V and 2 bases at J; junction bases unmatched: 5. CDR1 is SGHAT, CDR2 FQNNGV, per germline. The CDR3 runs 15 residues. In DNA form, the CDR3 reads TGTGCCAGCAGCCCGTTGGGACAGGGGCAAGAGACCCAGTACTTC. Translation gives CASSPLGQGQETQYF.

The chain uses TRBV19 and TRBJ2-6; D possibly corresponds to TRBD1 (7 bases). Germline V lookup: CDR1 LNHDA, CDR2 SQIVND (reference sequence). The V and J ends lost 6 bases and 3 bases respectively, with 15 bases between them. CDR3 length: 16 residues. The CDR3 coding sequence is TGTGCCAGTAGCCCGGGACAGCGGGTTGGGGCCAACGTCCTGACTTTC. Its translation: CASSPGQRVGANVLTF.

The rearrangement joins TRBV19 to TRBJ1-1, with D perhaps matching TRBD1 (5 bases). With 0 bases removed from V and 4 bases from J, the gap between germline ends came to 12 bases. Per the germline V gene, CDR1 is LNHDA and CDR2 is SQIVND (reference sequence). The CDR3 sequence is 15 residues long. CDR3 DNA: TGTGCCAGTAGTATAGATCATCAGCAGGGCACTGAAGCTTTCTTT. Protein: CASSIDHQQGTEAFF.

There are a few counts of this clone. V gene TRBV7-2 combines with J gene TRBJ1-1, with D tentatively TRBD1 (6 bases). The germline V and J ends were trimmed by 5 bases and 1 base, with 11 bases remaining between them. This CDR3 is built from 14 residues. The V gene's germline CDR1 is SGHTA and CDR2 FQGNSA. The CDR3 protein is CASSAGTRNTEAFF. The CDR3 region has the DNA TGTGCCAGCAGCGCCGGGACACGGAACACTGAAGCTTTCTTT.

In its sample, this clone was seen once. In nucleotides, the CDR3 is TGTGCCAGCAGCGTCAGCCCGACTAGCGGCACAGATACGCAGTATTTT. It is translated as CASSVSPTSGTDTQYF. This chain joins TRBV11-2 and TRBJ2-3; 8 bases match TRBD2. CDR3 length: 16 amino acids. The trim removed 5 bases at V and 1 base at J, leaving 8 bases unmatched. Germline CDR1 reads SGHAT; CDR2 reads FQNNGV.

This sequence joins TRBV6-4 and TRBJ1-2; 8 bases match TRBD1. This CDR3 is built from 15 residues. Germline CDR1 reads MRHNA; CDR2 reads SNTAGT. V was pared by 2 bases and J by 3 bases, with 5 bases of the junction left unmatched. As DNA, the CDR3 is TGTGCCAGCAGTGACACCACGGACAGGGACTATGGCTACACCTTC. Its translation is CASSDTTDRDYGYTF.

The CDR3 loop reads CASSTQTGTNEKLFF. The CDR3 bases are TGTGCCAGCAGCACCCAGACAGGGACTAATGAAAAACTGTTTTTT. The chain links TRBV9 to TRBJ1-4; 7 bases map to TRBD1. Germline CDR1 SGDLS, CDR2 YYNGEE. CDR3 length: 15 amino acids. With 4 bases clipped from V and 2 bases from J, the junction kept 5 bases outside the gene matches.

V and J are TRBV6-5 and TRBJ1-2; D may be TRBD1 (6 bases). There are 14 residues in the CDR3. In germline, CDR1 is MNHEY, CDR2 SVGAGI. The V gene lost 8 bases and the J gene lost 1 base, with 14 bases spanning the gap. CDR3 protein: CASAIQQGNYGYTF. As DNA, the CDR3 is TGTGCCAGCGCCATCCAACAGGGTAACTATGGCTACACCTTC.

V usage is TRBV27 and J usage is TRBJ2-3; 12 bases agree with TRBD2. The trim removed 6 bases at V and 2 bases at J, leaving 12 bases unmatched. CDR1 is MNHEY, CDR2 SMNVEV, per germline (reference sequence). The CDR3 contains 18 residues. CDR3 DNA sequence: TGTGCCAGCAGATCCCGGCTAGCGGGGGGGCCGAACACAGATACGCAGTATTTT. Translating gives CASRSRLAGGPNTDTQYF.

The gene calls are TRBV28 and TRBJ1-1; 8 bases fit TRBD1. Trimming cost V 5 bases and J 11 bases; bases outside gene matches: 10. Germline CDR1 is MDHEN and CDR2 is SYDVKM. The CDR3 has 13 residues. CDR3 residues: CASSITPDRDAFF. In DNA, the CDR3 is TGTGCCAGCAGTATTACCCCGGACAGGGATGCTTTCTTT. The whole variable domain, remainder taken from reference TRBV28 and TRBJ1-1, is DVKVTQSSRYLVKRTGEKVFLECVQDMDHENMFWYRQDPGLGLRLIYFSYDVKMKEKGDIPEGYSVSREKKERFSLILESASTNQTSMYLCASSITPDRDAFFGQGTRLTVV.

The chain joins TRBV19 to TRBJ1-1; the D gene is possibly TRBD1 (6 bases). This CDR3 spans 15 amino acids. V lost 1 base and J lost 4, with 13 bases in between. Germline V gene sequence: CDR1 LNHDA, CDR2 SQIVND (reference sequence). CDR3 protein: CASSIAQGLGTEAFF. CDR3 nucleotides: TGTGCCAGTAGTATAGCCCAGGGGCTGGGCACTGAAGCTTTCTTT.

The chain combines TRBV29-1 with TRBJ1-1, with D tentatively TRBD1 (5 bases). In germline, CDR1 is SQVTM, CDR2 ANQGSEA. The V and J ends lost 4 bases and 0 bases respectively, with 9 bases between them. The CDR3 extends over 13 amino acids. For the CDR3, the DNA is TGCAGCGTTGGGACACAGATGAACACTGAAGCTTTCTTT. Its translation is CSVGTQMNTEAFF.

In DNA form, the CDR3 reads TGTGCCAGCAGTTTGGACAGCCCCTATGGCTACACCTTC. It is translated as CASSLDSPYGYTF. The J gene is TRBJ1-2, the V gene TRBV27, with D maybe TRBD1 (6 bases). Germline V gives CDR1 MNHEY, CDR2 SMNVEV (reference sequence). CDR3 length: 13 residues. V was trimmed by 3 bases and J by 4 bases, leaving 9 bases between them.

The V call is TRBV5-8, the J call TRBJ2-5; perhaps TRBD2 as D (5 bases). CDR1 SGHTS and CDR2 YDEGEE come from the germline V gene. The CDR3 length is 16 residues. Trimming took 4 bases from V and 4 from J, leaving 20 bases between them. This CDR3 is CASSIRSRGSGETQYF. The CDR3 nucleotides are TGTGCCAGCAGCATAAGGAGTCGAGGGAGCGGAGAGACCCAGTACTTC.

This chain joins TRBV20-1 and TRBJ2-7; 7 bases map to TRBD1. The trim removed 3 bases at V and 2 bases at J, leaving 4 bases unmatched. Per the germline V gene, CDR1 is DFQATT and CDR2 is SNEGSKA (reference sequence). The CDR3 is 13 residues long. CDR3 in DNA: TGCAGTGCTAGTCCCGGGACAGCCTACGAGCAGTACTTC. Its translation: CSASPGTAYEQYF.

The chain has TRBV7-2 and TRBJ1-1, with D perhaps matching TRBD1 (5 bases). The CDR3 sequence is 15 residues long. The germline V gene has CDR1 SGHTA and CDR2 FQGNSA. V lost 2 bases, J lost 5 bases, and 15 bases lay in between. CDR3 nucleotide sequence: TGTGCCAGCAGCTTACGAGGCCAGCGGGGGACTGAAGCTTTCTTT. Translation: CASSLRGQRGTEAFF.

The CDR3 DNA follows: TGTGCCAGCAGCTTTGGTGGGGGGGATCAGCCCCAGCATTTT. Its protein is CASSFGGGDQPQHF. The rearrangement uses TRBV5-5 and TRBJ1-5; D possibly corresponds to TRBD1 (5 bases). The germline gives CDR1 SGHKS, CDR2 YYEKEE (reference sequence). Between the trimmed V and J ends, which lost 2 bases and 5 bases, there was a span of 11 bases. The CDR3 is 14 amino acids.